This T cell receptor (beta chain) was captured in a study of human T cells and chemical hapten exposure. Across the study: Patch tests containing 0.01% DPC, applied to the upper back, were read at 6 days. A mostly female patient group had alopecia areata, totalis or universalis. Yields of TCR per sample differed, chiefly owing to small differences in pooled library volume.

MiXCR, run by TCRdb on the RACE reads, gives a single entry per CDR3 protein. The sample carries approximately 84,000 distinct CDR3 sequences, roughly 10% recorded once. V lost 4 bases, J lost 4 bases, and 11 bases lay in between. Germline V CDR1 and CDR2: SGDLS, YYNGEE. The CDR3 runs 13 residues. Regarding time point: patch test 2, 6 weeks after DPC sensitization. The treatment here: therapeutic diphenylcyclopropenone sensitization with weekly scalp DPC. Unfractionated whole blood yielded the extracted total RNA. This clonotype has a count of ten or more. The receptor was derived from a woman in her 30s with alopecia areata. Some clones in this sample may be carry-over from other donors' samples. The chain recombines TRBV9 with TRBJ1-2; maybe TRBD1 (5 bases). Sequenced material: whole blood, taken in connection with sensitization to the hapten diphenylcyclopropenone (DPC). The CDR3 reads CASSPGTVYGYTF. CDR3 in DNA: TGTGCCAGCAGCCCAGGGACGGTCTATGGCTACACCTTC.